This T cell receptor (beta chain) came from a study of shared clonotypes between healthy human individuals. General study points: The generation probabilities recorded for non-shared clonotypes fell below those of clonotypes shared by all four donors.

Trimming cost V 5 bases and J 0 bases, with 17 bases left between them. Germline CDR1 SSHAT, CDR2 FNYEAQ (reference sequence). The CDR3 sequence is 16 residues long. Repertoires were generated with immunoSEQ multiplex PCR, while TCRdb's copy carries only in-frame clones and drops some. This sample has more than 2,000,000 clones; over 90% occur once, and the top ten carry roughly 0.36%. In the case of this clone: The antigen remains undetermined.

The chain recombines TRBV7-7 with TRBJ2-7; D perhaps matches TRBD2 (6 bases). The specimen sequenced was naive CD4+ T cells from PBMCs. Subset described: CD45RA+ positively selected. The sequence was obtained from a young man in good health. Some clones in this sample may be carry-over from other donors' samples. CDR3 residues: CASSPGVVAVSYEQYF. The CDR3, as DNA: TGTGCCAGCAGCCCCGGGGTAGTAGCGGTCTCCTACGAGCAGTACTTC.